This passage covers 11 T cell receptor beta chains from one sample sequenced in a study of T cells in Graves' hyperthyroidism and ophthalmopathy. Researchers took RNA transcripts and amplified the TCR beta CDR3 regions from them. TCR CDR3 underwent first-round RT-PCR with the HTBI primer set. TCRdb reprocessed the multiplex PCR reads with MiXCR, giving one entry per CDR3 protein. Seen here are approximately 640,000 distinct CDR3 sequences, roughly 16% observed once, and the top ten hold 3% to 4.5%. Sequenced: blood. The source of these receptors is a woman aged 30 to 39 with Graves' hyperthyroidism.

V gene TRBV4-1 combines with J gene TRBJ1-4; the D is unclear. V lost 1 base and J lost 8, with 11 bases in between. The CDR3 is made up of 14 amino acids. Germline loops: CDR1 MGHRA, CDR2 YSYEKL. The CDR3 protein is CASSQGTRGEKLFF. The CDR3 coding sequence is TGCGCCAGCAGCCAAGGCACCCGTGGAGAAAAACTGTTTTTT.

The sample holds a few counts of this clonotype. V gene TRBV5-8 combines with J gene TRBJ1-2; D is undetermined. Germline loops: CDR1 SGHTS, CDR2 YDEGEE. CDR3 length: 12 amino acids. Trimming left V 1 base short and J 8 bases short, with 9 bases between. CDR3 sequence (DNA): TGTGCCAGCAGCTTGATCCCAGACGGCTACACCTTC. Amino acids: CASSLIPDGYTF.

The V gene is TRBV5-5, the J gene TRBJ1-2, with 7 bases fitting TRBD1. This CDR3 is built from 16 residues. J lost 4 bases, V lost 1 base, and 10 bases had no gene match. The V gene's germline CDR1 is SGHKS and CDR2 YYEKEE (reference sequence). In DNA, the CDR3 is TGTGCCAGCAGCTTGCTAGGAAGGGACAGAGTCTATGGCTACACCTTC. Protein sequence: CASSLLGRDRVYGYTF.

The rearrangement uses TRBV19 and TRBJ1-2; no clear D. V shed 5 bases and J shed 1 base, with 5 bases lying between them. Germline CDR1 is LNHDA and CDR2 is SQIVND (reference sequence). The CDR3 covers 12 residues. The CDR3 bases are TGTGCCAGTAGTGCCTTTAACTATGGCTACACCTTC. Its protein is CASSAFNYGYTF. Variable domain in full (rest from reference TRBV19 and TRBJ1-2): DGGITQSPKYLFRKEGQNVTLSCEQNLNHDAMYWYRQDPGQGLRLIYYSQIVNDFQKGDIAEGYSVSREKKESFPLTVTSAQKNPTAFYLCASSAFNYGYTFGSGTRLTVV.

This clonotype showed up just a few times. The chain carries TRBV6-6 and TRBJ2-3; 8 bases line up with TRBD1. Germline V gene lookup returns CDR1 MNHNY and CDR2 SVGAGI (reference sequence). V dropped 2 bases and J dropped 4; count of bases not matched to a gene: 2. The CDR3 length is 14 residues. The DNA for the CDR3 is TGTGCCAGCAGTTACCTACAGGGGGCAGATACGCAGTATTTT. It specifies CASSYLQGADTQYF.

The CDR3 region has the DNA TGTGCCAGCAGCCCAGGGCCGGGAGAGCCCCAGCATTTT. This codes for CASSPGPGEPQHF. J is TRBJ1-5 and V is TRBV7-3; the D gene is possibly TRBD1 (5 bases). The V end lost 5 bases, the J end lost 8 bases, and 13 bases lay between the germline ends. This CDR3 region has 13 residues. CDR1 is SGHTA, CDR2 FQGTGA, per germline.

The V and J genes are TRBV4-1 and TRBJ1-5; D is unresolved. Trimming shortened V by 0 bases and J by 7 bases, and 7 bases separated the two germline ends. Germline CDR1 is MGHRA and CDR2 is YSYEKL. The CDR3 contains 13 residues. CDR3 amino acids: CASSQDNLQPQHF. Written as DNA, the CDR3 is TGCGCCAGCAGCCAAGATAACTTGCAGCCCCAGCATTTT.

This clonotype occurred a few times. The V and J genes are TRBV11-3 and TRBJ2-7; 12 bases are a match to TRBD2. The CDR3 sequence is 17 residues long. Germline V gene sequence: CDR1 SGHNT, CDR2 YENEEA. V gave up 5 bases and J gave up 4 bases; unmatched junction bases: 12. Here the CDR3 reads CASSPSRTSGTPYEQYF. CDR3 DNA: TGTGCCAGCAGCCCCAGCCGGACTAGCGGGACACCATACGAGCAGTACTTC.

In this sample, this clonotype turned up many times. The chain joins TRBV5-1 to TRBJ2-7; 7 bases map to TRBD1. With V trimmed by 5 bases and J by 0 bases, 8 bases remained unmatched. Germline V lookup: CDR1 SGHRS, CDR2 YFSETQ. CDR3 size: 15 residues. CDR3 in DNA: TGCGCCAGCAGTCCCGGGACAGACACCTCCTACGAGCAGTACTTC. Its translation is CASSPGTDTSYEQYF. Combining the CDR3 with reference TRBV5-1 and TRBJ2-7 gives the whole variable domain KAGVTQTPRYLIKTRGQQVTLSCSPISGHRSVSWYQQTPGQGLQFLFEYFSETQRNKGNFPGRFSGRQFSNSRSEMNVSTLELGDSALYLCASSPGTDTSYEQYFGPGTRLTVT.

This clonotype was detected ten times or more. The rearrangement uses TRBV5-1 and TRBJ2-7; TRBD1 agrees at 9 bases. This CDR3 contains 15 residues. The germline gives CDR1 SGHRS, CDR2 YFSETQ. Unmatched junction bases numbered 9, after V lost 4 bases and J lost 4 bases. CDR3 DNA: TGCGCCAGCAGCCCAGGGACAGGGATCTCATACGAGCAGTACTTC. Encoded protein: CASSPGTGISYEQYF.

This clonotype was seen many times. The genes are TRBV6-2 or TRBV6-3 and TRBJ1-2; 12 bases agree with TRBD1. V lost 6 bases to trimming and J lost 6 bases; unmatched junction nucleotides: 8. Germline-derived CDR1 and CDR2 are MNHEY and SVGEGT. This CDR3 region has 15 residues. The CDR3 bases are TGTGCCAGCAGCTTTCCGGGACAGGGGGCGGATGGCTACACCTTC. Residues: CASSFPGQGADGYTF.